These 3 T cell receptor delta chains were all obtained from the same sample, sequenced in a study of γδ T cells in repeated Plasmodium falciparum infection. TCRdb reprocessed the multiplex PCR reads through CATT. The repertoire includes under 60,000 delta-chain clones, 1.6% of them detected once, and 6.5% to 9.5% sits in the top ten. Vgamma9/Vdelta2+ and Vdelta2-negative gammadelta T cells were flow-sorted from PBMC for bulk sequencing. Sequencing was performed on gamma-delta T cells from blood. Every receptor here comes from a pool of human donors (malaria-infected and uninfected, not separated).

This clone was seen at least ten times. V is TRDV2 and J is TRDJ1, with D unclear. In the absence of a J gene in TCRdb, the DNA was matched to germline to assign it here. V lost 0 bases and J lost 2, with 27 bases in between. The CDR3 runs 20 residues. The germline V gene encodes CDR1 GEAIGNYY and CDR2 EKD. The CDR3 is CACDTEFGAFARGETDKLIF. CDR3 bases: TGTGCCTGTGACACCGAATTCGGGGCTTTCGCGCGGGGTGAGACCGATAAACTCATCTTT.

This clone has just a few counts. TCRdb's protein, taken from a much larger clone, differs from this DNA's translation at residue 10, likely owing to a read error; the protein displayed comes from the DNA. The J gene is TRDJ1, the V gene TRDV1, with 13 bases that match TRDD3. Because TCRdb records no J gene, it was assigned here through a match of the DNA to germline. Germline CDR1 is TSWWSYY and CDR2 is QGS. The CDR3 consists of 24 residues. V dropped 1 base and J dropped 0; count of bases not matched to a gene: 23. The CDR3 DNA reads as TGTGCTCTTGGGGAACCTCGTTATGGGCCACTGGGGGATACGCCAATCCTATACACCGATAAACTCATCTTT. Its translation: CALGEPRYGPLGDTPILYTDKLIF.

This clone was recorded a few times. This DNA's translation and the protein TCRdb lists, from a much larger clone, do not match at residue 14, likely due to a read error; the protein shown is translated from the DNA. As DNA, the CDR3 is TGTGCTCTTGGGGACCTTATCCTTCAACTTCTACTGGGGGGTACGGGGACCGATAAACTCATCTTT. It translates to CALGDLILQLLLGGTGTDKLIF. The chain employs TRDV1 and TRDJ1, with 8 bases that match TRDD3. Trimming at V came to 3 bases and at J to 2 bases, leaving 26 bases not matched to a gene. This CDR3 spans 22 amino acids. Germline CDR1 and CDR2: TSWWSYY and QGS.